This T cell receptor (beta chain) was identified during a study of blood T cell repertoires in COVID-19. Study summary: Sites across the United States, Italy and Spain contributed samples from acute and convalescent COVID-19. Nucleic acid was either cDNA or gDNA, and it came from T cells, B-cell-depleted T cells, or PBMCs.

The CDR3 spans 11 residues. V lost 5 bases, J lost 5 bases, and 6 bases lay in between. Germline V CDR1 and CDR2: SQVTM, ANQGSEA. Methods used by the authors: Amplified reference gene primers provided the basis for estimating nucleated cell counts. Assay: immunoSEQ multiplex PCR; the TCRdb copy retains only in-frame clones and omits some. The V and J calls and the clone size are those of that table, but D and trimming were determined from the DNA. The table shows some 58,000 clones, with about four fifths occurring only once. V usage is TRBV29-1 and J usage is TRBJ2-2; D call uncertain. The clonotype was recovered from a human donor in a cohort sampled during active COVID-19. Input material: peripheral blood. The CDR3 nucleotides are TGCAGCGTTTTGAGAACCGGGGAGCTGTTTTTT. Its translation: CSVLRTGELFF.